Below are 10 T cell receptor beta chains sequenced from a single sample in a study of response to subunit inactivated influenza vaccine. In TCRdb, the RT-PCR reads were re-called with MiXCR into one record per CDR3 protein. Of just under 250,000 distinct CDR3 sequences listed, 10% to 15% are singletons. The sample was non-naive T cells sorted from PBMCs, taken 14 days before vaccination. Receptors originate from a man aged 45-65 years who received an inactivated influenza vaccine.

The chain links TRBV20-1 to TRBJ1-5; D not certain. V lost 6 bases, J lost 2 bases, and 14 bases lay in between. This CDR3 spans 14 amino acids. Germline V gene data show CDR1 as DFQATT and CDR2 as SNEGSKA (reference sequence). The CDR3 DNA reads as TGCAGTGCCCGTGACCGCCGTGGCAATCAGCCCCAGCATTTT. Translated, it gives CSARDRRGNQPQHF.

This clonotype was observed at least ten times. This chain joins TRBV25-1 and TRBJ2-2, with unresolved D. Germline values: CDR1 MGHDK, CDR2 SYGVNS. V lost 5 bases, J lost 3 bases, and 16 bases lay in between. The CDR3 spans 16 residues. CDR3 in DNA: TGTGCCAGCAGTAGAGAGGCAACGGGCGACACCGGGGAGCTGTTTTTT. Its protein product is CASSREATGDTGELFF.

This clonotype was counted many times. The chain carries TRBV29-1 and TRBJ2-1; D tentatively fits TRBD1 or TRBD2 (5 bases each). Germline CDR1 and CDR2: SQVTM and ANQGSEA. Trimming took off 5 bases at V and 8 bases at J, with 13 bases between the two ends. CDR3 length: 12 residues. This CDR3 is CSVLDGTDEQFF. The CDR3 region has the DNA TGCAGCGTTCTGGATGGGACCGATGAGCAGTTCTTC.

The genes are TRBV18 and TRBJ1-2; the match to TRBD1 covers 9 bases. CDR1 is KGHSH and CDR2 is LQKENI in the germline V gene. The V segment lost 3 bases and the J segment 6 bases; nucleotides outside the gene matches: 2. The CDR3 has 13 amino acids. CDR3 coding DNA: TGTGCCAGCTCACCCGGGACAGGGCATGGCTACACCTTC. Protein: CASSPGTGHGYTF.

CDR3 nucleotides: TGTGCCAGCAGACAATCAACGGAAGAGACCCAGTACTTC. Encoded protein: CASRQSTEETQYF. This sequence joins TRBV28 and TRBJ2-5; D call uncertain. The CDR3 runs to 13 residues. V shed 6 bases and J shed 3 bases, with 11 bases lying between them. Germline assignment: CDR1 MDHEN and CDR2 SYDVKM. Variable domain in full (rest from reference TRBV28 and TRBJ2-5): DVKVTQSSRYLVKRTGEKVFLECVQDMDHENMFWYRQDPGLGLRLIYFSYDVKMKEKGDIPEGYSVSREKKERFSLILESASTNQTSMYLCASRQSTEETQYFGPGTRLLVL.

The CDR3 DNA sequence: TGTGCCAGCAGCTTAAAGATCTGGACTAACCACGACGAGCAGTACTTC. Its translation: CASSLKIWTNHDEQYF. The rearrangement links TRBV7-6 to TRBJ2-7, with a tentative D call TRBD2 (6 bases). This CDR3 is 16 amino acids long. The V end was cut by 2 bases, the J end by 5 bases, with 19 bases between. Germline CDR1 reads SGHVS; CDR2 reads FNYEAQ.

The rearrangement joins TRBV12-3 or TRBV12-4 to TRBJ1-3; TRBD1 matches 8 bases. The CDR3 runs to 16 residues. Trimming cost V 5 bases and J 4 bases; bases outside gene matches: 10. The CDR3 coding sequence is TGTGCCAGCAGTGGCGGACAGGGACTGAGCGGAAACACCATATATTTT. It translates to CASSGGQGLSGNTIYF.

This clonotype was recorded a few times. The V gene is TRBV28, the J gene TRBJ2-3; D is uncertain. V lost 6 bases, J lost 2 bases, and 9 bases lay in between. The CDR3 extends over 13 amino acids. CDR1 is MDHEN, CDR2 SYDVKM, per germline. CDR3 residues: CASRTRITDTQYF. Here the CDR3 DNA reads TGTGCCAGCAGGACGAGGATCACAGATACGCAGTATTTT.

The CDR3: CASRKDRDTEAFF. In nucleotides, the CDR3 is TGTGCCAGCAGAAAGGACAGGGACACTGAAGCTTTCTTT. The chain links TRBV12-3 or TRBV12-4 to TRBJ1-1; TRBD1 matches at 8 bases. Trimming at V came to 6 bases and at J to 3 bases, leaving 3 bases not matched to a gene. CDR3 size: 13 residues.

V and J are TRBV7-2 and TRBJ2-7, with TRBD1 matching over 10 bases. The ends lost 4 bases at V and 2 bases at J; junction bases unmatched: 11. Germline CDR1 and CDR2: SGHTA and FQGNSA. This CDR3 spans 17 amino acids. CDR3 DNA sequence: TGTGCCAGCAGCTACGCTAGAGGGGGACAGGGGACCTACGAGCAGTACTTC. Translating it yields CASSYARGGQGTYEQYF.